The following is a T cell receptor beta chain sequence with its context. What this receptor recognizes is not known. Base qualities are missing; no much larger clone stands one base away. This sample is drawn from a study of cytomegalovirus exposure and HLA in healthy donors (dated by TCRdb to between 2016 and 2019). About the full investigation: According to a later analysis, one platform produced both the 120 validation repertoires and the 720 or so repertoires of the first cohort. In addition to the first cohort of 666 subjects, a separate validation cohort of over 90 different subjects was used. The study was designed to test whether signatures of past pathogen exposure could be identified by cataloging public T cell receptors. To predict cytomegalovirus infection status, the study combined high-throughput TCR immunosequencing, statistical association of individual TCRs with disease status, and machine learning.

What the work shows at the level of the full study, not this receptor alone: In both the original and validation cohorts, the classifier was reported to diagnose cytomegalovirus status with high specificity and sensitivity. In vitro tests confirmed that a few of the cytomegalovirus-associated TCR beta chains recognize cytomegalovirus antigens. The study listed 164 TCR beta chains as associated with cytomegalovirus. Across donors, most TCR sequences were observed very rarely, whereas some public TCRs were present in many individuals. Subsequent analysis determined that TCRs grouped into clusters in the first cohort also showed a tendency toward co-occurrence across the 90 to 150 validation repertoires, and roughly 95% of cluster scores exceeded 0. The authors suggested that the approach could potentially be generalized to other disease states and immunological phenotypes. All 120 or so repertoires were used to score co-occurrence in the validation cohort in a later analysis, because that analysis had no HLA typing for the cohort.

V loses 6 bases, J loses 0 bases, and the germline ends lie 9 bases apart. Including the terminal cysteine and phenylalanine, the CDR3 comprises 15 residues. The CDR3 DNA has 45 bases and is translated from base 1. The CDR1 and CDR2 encoded by the germline V gene are MNHEY and SVGAGI. Receptors were amplified or captured by the immunoSEQ multiplex PCR assay. Concerning the study's data processing: A statistical classification framework was built to diagnose cytomegalovirus status from the catalog of TCR beta chain sequences. Sourced from immuneACCESS, this table was stored by TCRdb with only in-frame sequences that have V and J called. A share of the clones is absent; for the studies checked, an unresolved V gene accounts for under half, and the remainder has no known explanation. The DNA was the basis for D and trimming; V, J and clone size are from that table. A total of 250,000 to 300,000 clones appear in this sample, 65% to 90% of them only once. More than 0.8% of the sample lies in the top ten.

Separate from the roughly 660-subject first cohort, the validation cohort of around 130 subjects was the group to which the donors belonged. This TCR came from a woman between 18 and 30 years old in good health and CMV-seronegative. This sequence uses TRBV6-5 and TRBJ2-6; confidence is insufficient to name the D gene. The sample consisted of PBMCs. The DNA sequence reads TGTGCCAGCAGCCCTGCCAGCTCTGGGGCCAACGTCCTGACTTTC. Its translation is CASSPASSGANVLTF.